These 5 T cell receptor beta chains were all obtained from the same sample, sequenced in a study of blood T cell repertoires in COVID-19. The method was immunoSEQ multiplex PCR; TCRdb's version includes in-frame clones alone and lacks a portion of them. Here the sample spans some 140,000 clones, more than 60% being singletons. Source material: peripheral blood. The origin of the receptors is an elderly man with acute or convalescent COVID-19.

The chain carries TRBV28 and TRBJ1-5, with TRBD1 matching over 10 bases. CDR3 size: 16 residues. Losses at the gene ends were 3 bases for V and 5 bases for J; bases not matched to a gene: 7. Germline V CDR1 and CDR2: MDHEN, SYDVKM. The DNA of the CDR3 is TGTGCCAGCAGTTTCCGGGACAGGGGATTCTATCAGCCCCAGCATTTT. This sequence encodes CASSFRDRGFYQPQHF.

The V and J genes are TRBV6-2 or TRBV6-3 and TRBJ1-4, with 7 bases lining up with TRBD1. The CDR3 totals 15 residues. The germline V gene encodes CDR1 MNHEY and CDR2 SVGEGT. V lost 4 bases, J lost 7 bases, and 9 bases stayed unmatched. The CDR3: CASSLTGRGGEKLFF. The CDR3 DNA follows: TGTGCCAGCAGTTTGACAGGGAGAGGAGGTGAAAAACTGTTTTTT.

This chain joins TRBV9 and TRBJ2-5; maybe TRBD1 (6 bases). Germline V CDR1 and CDR2: SGDLS, YYNGEE. This CDR3 has 16 amino acids. Between the trimmed V and J ends, which lost 4 bases and 2 bases, there was a span of 18 bases. The CDR3 nucleotides read TGTGCCAGCAGCCGTTTCTCCGGGACACCACAAGAGACCCAGTACTTC. Translated: CASSRFSGTPQETQYF.

This clone was seen repeatedly, ten times or more. The chain couples TRBV7-2 to TRBJ2-7; no definite D call. Trimming shortened V by 1 base and J by 7 bases, and 11 bases separated the two germline ends. Germline V gene data show CDR1 as SGHTA and CDR2 as FQGNSA. The CDR3 is made up of 13 amino acids. Here the CDR3 reads CASSLGPTREQYF. CDR3 DNA sequence: TGTGCCAGCAGCTTAGGCCCGACTCGGGAGCAGTACTTC. The full variable domain, with the rest looked up from reference TRBV7-2 and TRBJ2-7, is GAGVSQSPSNKVTEKGKDVELRCDPISGHTALYWYRQSLGQGLEFLIYFQGNSAPDKSGLPSDRFSAERTGGSVSTLTIQRTQQEDSAVYLCASSLGPTREQYFGPGTRLTVT.

The chain carries TRBV6-5 and TRBJ2-3; D remains unclear. Per germline, CDR1 MNHEY and CDR2 SVGAGI. Trimming cost V 7 bases and J 4 bases, with 15 bases left between them. There are 14 residues in the CDR3. The CDR3 coding sequence is TGTGCCAGCACCAACCTTCTGGGCGCAGATACGCAGTATTTT. Its translation: CASTNLLGADTQYF.